The rows below give T cell receptor beta chains drawn from one sample of a study of tumor and adjacent non-tumor tissue in lung cancer. In TCRdb, the multiplex PCR reads were re-called with MiXCR into one record per CDR3 protein. Of 90,000 to 100,000 distinct CDR3 sequences detected, about 80% appear once; the ten largest clones hold more than 25%. The source material was distant non-tumor lung tissue. The receptors shown here come from a man aged 60-69 years with small cell lung cancer. Each CDR3 is given with its conserved first and last residue. Fields, in order: D gene, V gene, clone size, J gene, CDR3 DNA, CDR3 protein. The D gene is left open where the match is weak. Size is omitted from some rows. Given values are once, few, many or a class for expanded clones.

>TRBD1|TRBV7-3|NA|TRBJ1-1
TGTCCCAGCAGTCGGACAGGGGGAACTGAAGCTTTCTTT
CPSSRTGGTEAFF
>TRBD1|TRBV6-2/TRBV6-3|NA|TRBJ1-2
TGTGCCAGCTGCGATACCACAGGGGCCTATAGCGATAACTATGGGTACACCTTC
CASCDTTGAYSDNYGYTF
>TRBD2|TRBV12-3/TRBV12-4|NA|TRBJ2-1
TGTGTCAACAGTTCCGGGGACTACAACAATGAGCAGTTCTTC
CVNSSGDYNNEQFF
>TRBD1|TRBV11-1|NA|TRBJ2-2
TGTGCCAGCGGCTCCCCGGACAGGGTAGACACCGGGGAGGTGTTTTTT
CASGSPDRVDTGEVFF
>NA|TRBV12-3/TRBV12-4|once|TRBJ2-1
TGTGCCAGCACAGGGAGGCAGGGATCTAGTGAGCAGTTCTTC
CASTGRQGSSEQFF
>NA|TRBV28|NA|TRBJ1-5
TGTACCAGCAGTTGGACAGATAGCACTCAGCCCCAGCATTTT
CTSSWTDSTQPQHF
>TRBD1|TRBV20-1|NA|TRBJ1-6
TGCAATGCTAGAGCTATAGGGACAGGAGACTATAATTCACCCCTCCACTTT
CNARAIGTGDYNSPLHF
>NA|TRBV20-1|NA|TRBJ2-5
TGCAATGCTAGACAGAGTGGACTCCAGGAGACCCAGTACTTC
CNARQSGLQETQYF
>NA|TRBV6-1|NA|TRBJ2-1
TGTATCAGCATCTTTAGCGTGAGTAGGAATGAGCAGTTTTTC
CISIFSVSRNEQFF
>TRBD2|TRBV11-2|NA|TRBJ2-1
TGTGCCAGCACCTTAGGAGTAGCGGGAGGCTACAATTACAATGAGCAGTTCTTC
CASTLGVAGGYNYNEQFF
>NA|TRBV12-3/TRBV12-4|NA|TRBJ2-3
TGTGCCAGCAGTTTAGGATTGTGCACAGATACGCAGTATTTT
CASSLGLCTDTQYF
>NA|TRBV29-1|NA|TRBJ2-5
TGCAGCGCGGAGCTTGGTGAGACCCAGTACTTC
CSAELGETQYF
>NA|TRBV4-1|NA|TRBJ1-1
TGCGCCAGCAGTCAAGTCCCAGAGCGTGGCACTGAAGCTTTCTTT
CASSQVPERGTEAFF
>TRBD2|TRBV25-1|NA|TRBJ2-1
TGTGCCAACAACCTAGCGGGAGTGAGGGAGCAGTTCTTC
CANNLAGVREQFF
>NA|TRBV30|NA|TRBJ2-2
TGTGCCTGGAGTGTAACAGTCAGTAGGGAGCTGTTTTTT
CAWSVTVSRELFF
>NA|TRBV6-1|NA|TRBJ1-2
TGTGCCAGCACGACCGGGGGCCGGAACTATGGCTACATCTTC
CASTTGGRNYGYIF
>TRBD2|TRBV6-5|NA|TRBJ2-3
TGTGCCACCAGTTACACACTAGCGGGAGTGGGGAGCACGGATACGCAGTATTTT
CATSYTLAGVGSTDTQYF
>NA|TRBV6-5|NA|TRBJ1-2
TGTGGTAGCACCCCCGTCACCGGGACGGGGAACTATGGCTACACCTTC
CGSTPVTGTGNYGYTF
>NA|TRBV6-5|NA|TRBJ2-1
TGTGTCAGCAGTTACTATGGTGGAGTGGGTAATGAGCAATTCTTC
CVSSYYGGVGNEQFF
>NA|TRBV11-3|NA|TRBJ2-3
TGTGCCAACAGCTTTCAGGGGTCGGATACGCAGTGTTTT
CANSFQGSDTQCF
>NA|TRBV29-1|NA|TRBJ2-1
TGCTGTGTTGCAGACTCGCAGCAGTTCTTC
CCVADSQQFF
>NA|TRBV13|NA|TRBJ2-7
TGTGCCAGCAGCCTTTGGGGTCGGGGGAAAGAGTACGAGCAGTATTTC
CASSLWGRGKEYEQYF
>NA|TRBV30|NA|TRBJ1-1
TGTGCCTGGAATGACCCGGGCGGTTACACTGAAACTTTCTTT
CAWNDPGGYTETFF
>TRBD2|TRBV29-1|NA|TRBJ2-5
TGCAGGGTTGATAGCGGCGCGGGGGACCCGTTGGCTGAGTACTTC
CRVDSGAGDPLAEYF
>NA|TRBV10-2|NA|TRBJ2-1
TGCGCCAGCTGCGAGAGTGGCAAGGGTGAGCAATTCTTC
CASCESGKGEQFF
>NA|TRBV7-8|NA|TRBJ1-1
TGTGCCAGGAACTTAAATCGAAACTCTGAAGCTTTCTTT
CARNLNRNSEAFF
>NA|TRBV10-2|NA|TRBJ2-3
TGCGCTAGCAGTGGCGTAAGTACGCAGTATTTT
CASSGVSTQYF